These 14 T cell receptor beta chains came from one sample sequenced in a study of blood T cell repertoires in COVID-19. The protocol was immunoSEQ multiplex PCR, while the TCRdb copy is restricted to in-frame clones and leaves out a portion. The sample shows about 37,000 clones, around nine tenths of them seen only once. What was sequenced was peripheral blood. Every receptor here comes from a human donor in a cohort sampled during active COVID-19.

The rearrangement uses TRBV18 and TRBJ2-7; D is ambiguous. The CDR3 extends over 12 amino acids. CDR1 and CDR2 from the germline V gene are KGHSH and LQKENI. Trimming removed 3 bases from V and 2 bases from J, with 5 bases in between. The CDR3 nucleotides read TGTGCCAGCTCACCCTCCCCCTACGAGCAGTACTTC. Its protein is CASSPSPYEQYF. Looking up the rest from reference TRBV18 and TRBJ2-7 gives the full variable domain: NAGVMQNPRHLVRRRGQEARLRCSPMKGHSHVYWYRQLPEEGLKFMVYLQKENIIDESGMPKERFSAEFPKEGPSILRIQQVVRGDSAAYFCASSPSPYEQYFGPGTRLTVT.

CDR3 amino acids: CASSIQGNTGELFF. For the CDR3, the DNA is TGTGCCAGTAGTATCCAGGGGAACACCGGGGAGCTGTTTTTT. The chain employs TRBV19 and TRBJ2-2, with D possibly being TRBD1 (5 bases). V gave up 3 bases and J gave up 1 base, with 6 bases separating them. CDR1 LNHDA and CDR2 SQIVND come from the germline V gene (reference sequence). The CDR3 extends over 14 amino acids.

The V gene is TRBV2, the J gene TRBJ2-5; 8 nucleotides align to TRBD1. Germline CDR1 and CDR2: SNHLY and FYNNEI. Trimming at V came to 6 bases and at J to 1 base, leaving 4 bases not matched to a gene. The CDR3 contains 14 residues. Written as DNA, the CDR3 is TGTGCCAGCAGCAAAACAGGGGGCCAAGAGACCCAGTACTTC. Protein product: CASSKTGGQETQYF.

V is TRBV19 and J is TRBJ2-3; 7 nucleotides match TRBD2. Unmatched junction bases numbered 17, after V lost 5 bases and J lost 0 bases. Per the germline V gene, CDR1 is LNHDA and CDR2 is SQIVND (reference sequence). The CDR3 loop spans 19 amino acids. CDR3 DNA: TGTGCCAGTAGTTCGGGCGGGAGTCGGGGTGCACGGAGCACAGATACGCAGTATTTT. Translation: CASSSGGSRGARSTDTQYF.

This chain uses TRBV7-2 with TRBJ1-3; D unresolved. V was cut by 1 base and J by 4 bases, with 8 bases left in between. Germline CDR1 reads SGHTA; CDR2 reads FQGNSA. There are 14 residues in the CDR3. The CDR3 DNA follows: TGTGCCAGCAGCTTAGACATCTTCGGAAACACCATATATTTT. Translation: CASSLDIFGNTIYF.

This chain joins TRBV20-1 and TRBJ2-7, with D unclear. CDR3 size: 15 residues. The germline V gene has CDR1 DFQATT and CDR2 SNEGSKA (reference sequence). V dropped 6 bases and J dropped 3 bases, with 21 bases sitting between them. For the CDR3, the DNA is TGCAGTGCCAGTAACCGAAGAAAATCAGACTACGAGCAGTACTTC. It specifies CSASNRRKSDYEQYF.

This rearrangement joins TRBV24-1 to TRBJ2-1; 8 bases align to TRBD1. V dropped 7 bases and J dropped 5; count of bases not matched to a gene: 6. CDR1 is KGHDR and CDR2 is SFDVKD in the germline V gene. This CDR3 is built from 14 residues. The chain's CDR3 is CATSPSGGHNEQFF. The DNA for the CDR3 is TGTGCCACCAGCCCGTCAGGGGGCCACAATGAGCAGTTCTTC.

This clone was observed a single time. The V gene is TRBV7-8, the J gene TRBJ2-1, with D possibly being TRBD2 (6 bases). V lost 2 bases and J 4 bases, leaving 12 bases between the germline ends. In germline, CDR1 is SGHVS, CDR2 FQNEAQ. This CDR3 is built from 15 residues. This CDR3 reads CASSLQLAAYNEQFF. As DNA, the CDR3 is TGTGCCAGCAGCTTACAACTAGCTGCGTACAATGAGCAGTTCTTC. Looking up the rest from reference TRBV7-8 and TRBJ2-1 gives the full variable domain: GAGVSQSPRYKVAKRGQDVALRCDPISGHVSLFWYQQALGQGPEFLTYFQNEAQLDKSGLPSDRFFAERPEGSVSTLKIQRTQQEDSAVYLCASSLQLAAYNEQFFGPGTRLTVL.

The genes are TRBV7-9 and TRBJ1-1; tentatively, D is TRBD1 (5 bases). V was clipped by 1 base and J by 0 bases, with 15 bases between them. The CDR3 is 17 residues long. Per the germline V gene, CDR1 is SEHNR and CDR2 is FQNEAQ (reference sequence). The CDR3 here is CASSLDRWIGLNTEAFF. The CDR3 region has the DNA TGTGCCAGCAGCTTAGACAGGTGGATTGGATTGAACACTGAAGCTTTCTTT.

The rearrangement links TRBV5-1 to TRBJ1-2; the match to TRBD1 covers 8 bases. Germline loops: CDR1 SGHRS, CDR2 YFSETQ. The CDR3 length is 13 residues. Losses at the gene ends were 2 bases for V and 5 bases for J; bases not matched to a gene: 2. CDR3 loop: CASSFRQGYGYTF. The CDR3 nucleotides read TGCGCCAGCAGCTTCAGACAGGGGTATGGCTACACCTTC. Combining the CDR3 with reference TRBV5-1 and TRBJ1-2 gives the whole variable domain KAGVTQTPRYLIKTRGQQVTLSCSPISGHRSVSWYQQTPGQGLQFLFEYFSETQRNKGNFPGRFSGRQFSNSRSEMNVSTLELGDSALYLCASSFRQGYGYTFGSGTRLTVV.

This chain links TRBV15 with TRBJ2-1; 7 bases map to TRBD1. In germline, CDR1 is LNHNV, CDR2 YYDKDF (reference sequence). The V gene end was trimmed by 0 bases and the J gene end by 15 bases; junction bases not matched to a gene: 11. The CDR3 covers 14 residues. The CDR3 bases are TGTGCCACCAGCAGAGACCGGAAGGGACAGTCGTCGTTCTTC. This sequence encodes CATSRDRKGQSSFF.

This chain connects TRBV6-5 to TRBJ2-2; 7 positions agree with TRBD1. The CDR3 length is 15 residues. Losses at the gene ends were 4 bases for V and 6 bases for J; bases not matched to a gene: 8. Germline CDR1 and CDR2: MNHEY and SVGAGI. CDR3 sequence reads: CASSFETGSPGELFF. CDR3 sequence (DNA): TGTGCCAGCAGTTTCGAGACAGGGTCCCCCGGGGAGCTGTTTTTT.

The CDR3 DNA reads as TGTGCCAGCAGCTTATCCCTCAATCAGCCCCAGCATTTT. It specifies CASSLSLNQPQHF. The rearrangement uses TRBV7-2 and TRBJ1-5; no firm D call. Germline V gene data show CDR1 as SGHTA and CDR2 as FQGNSA. The length of the CDR3 is 13 residues. Trimming took off 2 bases at V and 3 bases at J, with 5 bases between the two ends.

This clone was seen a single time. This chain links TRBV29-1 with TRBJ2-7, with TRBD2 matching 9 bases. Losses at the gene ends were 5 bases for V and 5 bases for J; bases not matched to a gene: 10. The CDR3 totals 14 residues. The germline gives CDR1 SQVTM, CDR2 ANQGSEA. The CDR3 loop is CSVWAGLAGHEQYF. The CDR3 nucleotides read TGCAGCGTTTGGGCCGGGCTAGCGGGGCACGAGCAGTACTTC.